The next 21 T cell receptor beta chains were all read from a single sample in a study of breast tumors, draining lymph nodes, adjacent tissues. The lymph nodes were axillary draining lymph nodes from breast cancer patients. TCRdb re-analysed the multiplex PCR reads in MiXCR, keeping a single row per CDR3 protein. The repertoire includes approximately 210,000 distinct CDR3 sequences, approximately 30% of them detected once, and 1.4% sits in the top ten. Material for sequencing was axillary lymph node tissue. These receptors originate from a female donor with breast cancer. Some clones in this sample may be carry-over from other donors' samples.

There are many counts of this clonotype. The chain links TRBV4-1 to TRBJ1-5, with a possible D match to TRBD1 (5 bases). The V and J ends lost 0 bases and 7 bases respectively, with 7 bases between them. From germline, CDR1 is MGHRA and CDR2 YSYEKL. CDR3 size: 13 residues. CDR3 sequence reads: CASSQDWGQPQHF. As DNA, the CDR3 is TGCGCCAGCAGCCAAGATTGGGGGCAGCCCCAGCATTTT.

This clonotype came up many times. The V and J genes are TRBV5-5 and TRBJ2-7, with D possibly TRBD2 on 5 matching bases. CDR3 length: 15 residues. Between the trimmed V and J ends, which lost 0 bases and 0 bases, there was a span of 10 bases. Germline CDR1 is SGHKS and CDR2 is YYEKEE (reference sequence). The CDR3 sequence is CASSLGASPSYEQYF. The CDR3 nucleotides read TGTGCCAGCAGCTTGGGGGCTAGCCCCTCCTACGAGCAGTACTTC.

This clonotype was seen repeatedly, ten times or more. The CDR3: CASRDTGSNEKLFF. The CDR3 region has the DNA TGTGCCAGCAGAGATACAGGTTCTAATGAAAAACTGTTTTTT. The V and J genes are TRBV7-8 and TRBJ1-4, with D maybe TRBD1 (5 bases). Trimming removed 6 bases at V and 3 bases at J, with 11 bases between. Germline CDR1 reads SGHVS; CDR2 reads FQNEAQ. This CDR3 contains 14 residues.

The rearrangement joins TRBV2 to TRBJ1-6, with 8 bases lining up with TRBD1. J lost 11 bases, V lost 8 bases, and 14 bases had no gene match. Germline CDR1 reads SNHLY; CDR2 reads FYNNEI. CDR3 size: 15 residues. CDR3 nucleotides: TGTGCCAGCGCCCAGGACAGGGCCCCGAATCCACCCCTCCACTTT. Encoded protein: CASAQDRAPNPPLHF. Full variable domain (rest looked up from reference TRBV2 and TRBJ1-6): EPEVTQTPSHQVTQMGQEVILRCVPISNHLYFYWYRQILGQKVEFLVSFYNNEISEKSEIFDDQFSVERPDGSNFTLKIRSTKLEDSAMYFCASAQDRAPNPPLHFGNGTRLTVT.

This chain joins TRBV10-3 and TRBJ2-5, with 9 bases that match TRBD1. V dropped 4 bases and J dropped 5; count of bases not matched to a gene: 5. The V gene's germline CDR1 is ENHRY and CDR2 SYGVKD. The CDR3 covers 14 residues. The CDR3: CAISGLGQGETQYF. The DNA of the CDR3 is TGTGCCATCAGTGGCTTGGGACAGGGTGAGACCCAGTACTTC.

This clonotype has a count of ten or more. CDR3 bases: TGTGCCAGTAATAGCCTTACCCGGAGCAATCAGCCCCAGCATTTT. Encoded protein: CASNSLTRSNQPQHF. V gene TRBV19 combines with J gene TRBJ1-5; no firm D call. The CDR3 spans 15 residues. Trimming cost V 7 bases and J 1 base, with 14 bases left between them. In germline, CDR1 is LNHDA, CDR2 SQIVND (reference sequence).

The chain links TRBV5-1 to TRBJ2-7; D call uncertain. The V gene lost 4 bases and the J gene lost 0 bases, with 17 bases spanning the gap. The CDR3 has 16 amino acids. Germline CDR1 reads SGHRS; CDR2 reads YFSETQ. The chain's CDR3 is CASSLGVGQTSYEQYF. Written as DNA, the CDR3 is TGCGCCAGCAGCCTTGGCGTCGGTCAGACCTCCTACGAGCAGTACTTC.

There are many counts of this clonotype. The chain combines TRBV5-1 with TRBJ2-5; TRBD1 matches at 8 bases. The CDR3 is 13 residues long. Looked up from germline, CDR1 is SGHRS and CDR2 is YFSETQ. V lost 4 bases, J lost 5 bases, and 4 bases stayed unmatched. The CDR3 region has the DNA TGCGCCAGCAGCCCGGACAGGGTTGAGACCCAGTACTTC. Amino acid sequence: CASSPDRVETQYF.

The CDR3 is CASSLGNEKLFF. The CDR3 DNA follows: TGCGCCAGCAGCTTGGGTAATGAAAAACTGTTTTTT. This chain connects TRBV5-1 to TRBJ1-4; D not certain. Per the germline V gene, CDR1 is SGHRS and CDR2 is YFSETQ. The CDR3 consists of 12 residues. Trimming left V 0 bases short and J 4 bases short, with 1 base between. Looking up the rest from reference TRBV5-1 and TRBJ1-4 gives the full variable domain: KAGVTQTPRYLIKTRGQQVTLSCSPISGHRSVSWYQQTPGQGLQFLFEYFSETQRNKGNFPGRFSGRQFSNSRSEMNVSTLELGDSALYLCASSLGNEKLFFGSGTQLSVL.

A note on this clonotype: Given a much more abundant clone one base away, this may be a read error. V gene TRBV20-1 combines with J gene TRBJ2-6; D is possibly TRBD1 (5 bases). CDR1 is DFQATT, CDR2 SNEGSKA, per germline (reference sequence). The germline V and J ends were trimmed by 1 base and 12 bases, with 16 bases remaining between them. This CDR3 is 14 amino acids long. CDR3 residues: CSARGQSGAAVLTF. CDR3 in DNA: TGCAGTGCTAGAGGGCAGTCTGGGGCCGCCGTCCTGACTTTC.

This clonotype turned up a few times. Being one base from a much bigger clone, this may be a read error. The gene calls are TRBV19 and TRBJ2-6, with TRBD2 identical over 7 bases. Germline V gene data show CDR1 as LNHDA and CDR2 as SQIVND (reference sequence). The CDR3 covers 18 residues. DNA of the CDR3: TGTGCCAGTAGTATGGGGAGGGCGGCCATTTCTGGGGCCAACGTCCCGACTTTC. Its translation: CASSMGRAAISGANVPTF. The full variable domain, completed using reference TRBV19 and TRBJ2-6, is DGGITQSPKYLFRKEGQNVTLSCEQNLNHDAMYWYRQDPGQGLRLIYYSQIVNDFQKGDIAEGYSVSREKKESFPLTVTSAQKNPTAFYLCASSMGRAAISGANVPTFGAGSRLTVL.

Notes on this clonotype: With a much larger clone just one base away, this may be a read error. J is TRBJ1-2 and V is TRBV6-5, with TRBD1 matching over 7 bases. In germline, CDR1 is MNHEY, CDR2 SVGAGI. V was pared by 5 bases and J by 4 bases, with 4 bases of the junction left unmatched. The CDR3 is made up of 13 amino acids. CDR3: CASSPTGIYGYTF. CDR3 in DNA: TGTGCCAGCAGTCCGACAGGGATCTATGGCTACACCTTC.

About this clonotype itself: A single base separates this from a much larger clone, so it may be a read error. This chain joins TRBV6-4 and TRBJ2-5; D is perhaps TRBD1 (6 bases). The length of the CDR3 is 15 residues. The germline V gene has CDR1 MRHNA and CDR2 SNTAGT. V was pared by 5 bases and J by 1 base, with 14 bases between. In DNA form, the CDR3 reads TGTGCCAGCAGTCAGGACAGCGTCTCCCAAGAGACCCAGTACTTC. Its translation is CASSQDSVSQETQYF.

V and J are TRBV18 and TRBJ2-3; D possibly corresponds to TRBD2 (5 bases). Germline V gene sequence: CDR1 KGHSH, CDR2 LQKENI. The CDR3 runs to 17 residues. V lost 5 bases and J lost 5, with 23 bases in between. Here the CDR3 reads CASSNREGKGRVDTQYF. The CDR3 DNA follows: TGTGCCAGCTCAAATCGAGAGGGTAAGGGCCGGGTAGATACGCAGTATTTT.

This clonotype was recorded many times. The chain recombines TRBV6-4 with TRBJ2-1; no reliable D call. From germline, CDR1 is MRHNA and CDR2 SNTAGT. Trimming took off 2 bases at V and 4 bases at J, with 3 bases between the two ends. This CDR3 has 12 amino acids. CDR3 sequence reads: CASSDRYNEQFF. In nucleotides, the CDR3 is TGTGCCAGCAGTGACAGGTACAATGAGCAGTTCTTC.

A remark on this clonotype: Germline is not matched at one junction end, which may reflect a read error. V usage is TRBV2 and J usage is TRBJ2-3; 9 bases agree with TRBD1. From germline, CDR1 is SNHLY and CDR2 FYNNEI. The CDR3 is 16 amino acids. CDR3 sequence: CASSGAGQGWTDTQYF. The CDR3, as DNA: TGTGCCAGCAGTGGAGCCGGACAGGGGTGGACAGATACGCAGTATTTC.

As for this clonotype: The conserved closing phenylalanine or tryptophan is absent in this CDR3, likely reflecting a read error. No DNA is shown, since the ends of the CDR3 on it are uncertain; the CDR3 is the one TCRdb lists. The gene calls are TRBV27 and TRBJ1-6. Both ends counted, the CDR3 spans 9 residues. Germline V gives CDR1 MNHEY, CDR2 SMNVEV (reference sequence). CDR3 sequence: CASSLSARS.

Concerning this clonotype itself: One junction end disagrees with the germline gene, perhaps due to a read error. The chain joins TRBV19 to TRBJ2-1; no clear D gene. The CDR3 has 17 residues. The germline CDR1 and CDR2 sequences are LNHDA and SQIVND (reference sequence). This CDR3 is CASSIPLGVVGNNEQSF. CDR3 sequence (DNA): TGTGCCAGTAGTATTCCCCTAGGAGTGGTTGGGAACAATGAGCAGTCCTTC.

The genes are TRBV7-9 and TRBJ1-1; D is unresolved. V dropped 1 base and J dropped 0 bases, with 9 bases sitting between them. Germline CDR1 SEHNR, CDR2 FQNEAQ (reference sequence). There are 15 residues in the CDR3. The CDR3 nucleotides read TGTGCCAGCAGCTTAGACCCGGTGCTGAACACTGAAGCTTTCTTT. This sequence encodes CASSLDPVLNTEAFF.

This clonotype has more than one count but fewer than ten. The V and J genes are TRBV27 and TRBJ2-1, with 11 bases that match TRBD1. With 7 bases clipped from V and 7 bases from J, the junction kept 9 bases outside the gene matches. This CDR3 contains 15 residues. Germline lookup yields CDR1 MNHEY and CDR2 SMNVEV (reference sequence). CDR3: CASTHLGTGGNEQFF. CDR3 DNA: TGTGCCAGCACCCACCTAGGGACAGGGGGGAATGAGCAGTTCTTC.

As regards this clonotype: It may be a read error: a sequence one base away is much more abundant. V usage is TRBV7-2 and J usage is TRBJ2-3; D is unclear. Judging by the DNA end, TRBJ1-5 fits better; the J call may be wrong. The length of the CDR3 is 15 residues. Germline V gene lookup returns CDR1 SGHTA and CDR2 FQGNSA. DNA for the CDR3: TGTGCCAGCGGCTTAGACTTGGTGAGCACAGATACGCAGCATTTT. This translates into CASGLDLVSTDTQHF.